These 26 T cell receptor beta chains were sequenced from one sample in a study of cytomegalovirus exposure and HLA in healthy donors. In the PCR, 60 Vbeta and 13 Jbeta primers were used. Clones were sequenced by immunoSEQ multiplex PCR, and TCRdb holds only the in-frame ones, with some missing. The sample data list 90,000 to 150,000 clones. The source material was PBMCs. Receptors were obtained from a man aged 18-30 years in good health and CMV-seronegative.

The chain uses TRBV6-5 and TRBJ2-3; the D is unclear. The CDR3 contains 14 residues. V lost 6 bases and J lost 8, with 18 bases in between. Germline CDR1 and CDR2: MNHEY and SVGAGI. The CDR3 sequence is CASSLLLNVGTQYF. The CDR3 DNA sequence: TGTGCCAGCAGCTTACTATTGAACGTGGGTACGCAGTATTTT.

On this clone itself: This same CDR3 is encoded by further DNA sequences in the sample. The chain joins TRBV27 to TRBJ2-7; TRBD1 is a possible D gene (5 bases). This CDR3 has 13 amino acids. CDR1 MNHEY and CDR2 SMNVEV come from the germline V gene (reference sequence). V was clipped by 5 bases and J by 2 bases, with 10 bases between them. The CDR3 DNA reads TGTGCCAGCAGTCTCAGGGTGACCTACGAGCAGTACTTC. It yields the protein CASSLRVTYEQYF.

The rearrangement links TRBV6-5 to TRBJ2-2; TRBD2 might be the D (6 bases). Per the germline V gene, CDR1 is MNHEY and CDR2 is SVGAGI. V shed 6 bases and J shed 6 bases, with 11 bases lying between them. CDR3 size: 13 residues. The DNA for the CDR3 is TGTGCCAGCAGCCCCACGGGGGCCGGGGAGCTGTTTTTT. It encodes CASSPTGAGELFF.

The V call is TRBV5-1, the J call TRBJ2-3; 9 bases match TRBD1. Germline V gene sequence: CDR1 SGHRS, CDR2 YFSETQ. The CDR3 is 17 amino acids. V lost 6 bases, J lost 1 base, and 12 bases stayed unmatched. The CDR3 DNA reads as TGCGCCAGCACTCCTATACAGGGGGCGGGCGGCACAGATACGCAGTATTTT. Translation: CASTPIQGAGGTDTQYF.

The rearrangement uses TRBV29-1 and TRBJ2-7; 9 nucleotides align to TRBD2. The junction had 13 bases not matched to a gene; V was cut back by 6 bases and J by 4 bases. This CDR3 region has 15 residues. Germline V lookup: CDR1 SQVTM, CDR2 ANQGSEA. The CDR3, as DNA: TGCAGCGTGGAGTTGTCCGGGACTAGCAGATACGAGCAGTACTTC. Amino acid sequence: CSVELSGTSRYEQYF.

The CDR3 region is CASSRGGSGGLGYEQYF. DNA of the CDR3: TGCGCCAGCAGCCGCGGCGGGAGCGGGGGGCTTGGATACGAGCAGTACTTC. This chain joins TRBV5-1 and TRBJ2-7, with TRBD2 identical over 9 bases. CDR1 SGHRS and CDR2 YFSETQ come from the germline V gene. Trimming at V came to 4 bases and at J to 4 bases, leaving 15 bases not matched to a gene. The CDR3 is 17 residues long. Drawing the rest from reference TRBV5-1 and TRBJ2-7, the complete variable domain is KAGVTQTPRYLIKTRGQQVTLSCSPISGHRSVSWYQQTPGQGLQFLFEYFSETQRNKGNFPGRFSGRQFSNSRSEMNVSTLELGDSALYLCASSRGGSGGLGYEQYFGPGTRLTVT.

As concerns this clone: Compared with germline, one end of the junction differs, possibly owing to a read error. Other DNA sequences in this sample translate to the same CDR3. The V and J genes are TRBV25-1 and TRBJ1-6, with no clear D. This CDR3 has 16 residues. Germline lookup yields CDR1 MGHDK and CDR2 SYGVNS. The DNA of the CDR3 is TGTGCCAGCAGTTTCGAGGGAAAACTCAGGCATTCACCCCTCCACTTC. Translating gives CASSFEGKLRHSPLHF. Together with reference TRBV25-1 and TRBJ1-6, the CDR3 gives the full variable domain: EADIYQTPRYLVIGTGKKITLECSQTMGHDKMYWYQQDPGMELHLIHYSYGVNSTEKGDLSSESTVSRIRTEHFPLTLESARPSHTSQYLCASSFEGKLRHSPLHFGNGTRLTVT.

This chain connects TRBV10-3 to TRBJ2-7; no clear D. CDR3 length: 13 amino acids. Deletions cut 11 bases from V and 0 bases from J, with 14 bases between. CDR1 and CDR2 (germline): ENHRY, SYGVKD. The chain's CDR3 is CAPDRESSYEQYF. The CDR3 DNA sequence: TGTGCCCCCGATAGAGAGAGCTCCTACGAGCAGTACTTC.

The chain carries TRBV28 and TRBJ2-4; 10 bases match TRBD2. V shed 2 bases, J shed 9 bases, and the junction held 13 bases outside the gene matches. The germline V gene has CDR1 MDHEN and CDR2 SYDVKM. The CDR3 loop spans 17 amino acids. CDR3 in amino acids: CASSLRVIAGGLSIQYF. The CDR3 DNA is TGTGCCAGCAGTTTACGGGTGATAGCGGGAGGTTTAAGCATTCAGTACTTC.

The rearrangement links TRBV27 to TRBJ2-2; 11 bases fit TRBD1. The J segment lost 5 bases and the V segment lost 5 bases, leaving 7 bases of the junction unmatched. Germline CDR1 reads MNHEY; CDR2 reads SMNVEV (reference sequence). The CDR3 is 16 amino acids. CDR3 region: CASSPEGTGGTGELFF. The CDR3 nucleotides are TGTGCCAGCAGTCCGGAAGGGACAGGGGGAACCGGGGAGCTGTTTTTT.

The gene calls are TRBV28 and TRBJ2-1; TRBD2 might be the D (6 bases). CDR3 size: 16 residues. Germline V CDR1 and CDR2: MDHEN, SYDVKM. The ends were cut back, 6 bases at V and 2 bases at J, with 17 bases in the middle. The DNA of the CDR3 is TGTGCCAGCAGAGACCGGCGGGACTTGGCCTACAATGAGCAGTTCTTC. This sequence encodes CASRDRRDLAYNEQFF.

The gene calls are TRBV5-1 and TRBJ1-4, with D perhaps TRBD1 (5 bases). Per germline, CDR1 SGHRS and CDR2 YFSETQ. This CDR3 has 16 residues. V lost 0 bases and J lost 4, with 13 bases in between. The CDR3 loop reads CASSLASGRGNEKLFF. CDR3 sequence (DNA): TGCGCCAGCAGCTTGGCCTCGGGGAGGGGTAATGAAAAACTGTTTTTT.

The rearrangement joins TRBV29-1 to TRBJ2-7; TRBD2 matches 8 bases. Germline trimming cut 7 bases from V and 3 bases from J; bases unmatched to any gene: 8. Germline loops: CDR1 SQVTM, CDR2 ANQGSEA. The CDR3 spans 13 residues. The CDR3 protein is CSAGGGISYEQYF. The CDR3 DNA reads TGCAGCGCCGGGGGGGGGATAAGCTACGAGCAGTACTTC.

The rearrangement uses TRBV6-5 and TRBJ1-2; 7 nucleotides align to TRBD1. CDR3 length: 13 residues. Trimming removed 7 bases from V and 1 base from J; junction bases left unmatched: 3. Germline assignment: CDR1 MNHEY and CDR2 SVGAGI. The CDR3 reads CASTGQHNYGYTF. The DNA for the CDR3 is TGTGCCAGCACGGGACAGCATAACTATGGCTACACCTTC.

The rearrangement links TRBV7-9 to TRBJ2-2, with unresolved D. CDR1 SEHNR and CDR2 FQNEAQ come from the germline V gene (reference sequence). The length of the CDR3 is 15 residues. V shed 5 bases and J shed 2 bases, with 12 bases lying between them. CDR3 in DNA: TGTGCCAGCAGCCCCCAGGCTGGCAACACCGGGGAGCTGTTTTTT. The encoded protein is CASSPQAGNTGELFF.

The gene calls are TRBV5-4 and TRBJ1-1; a possible D gene is TRBD1 (5 bases). Trimming took off 0 bases at V and 0 bases at J, with 18 bases between the two ends. The CDR3 has 18 amino acids. The germline CDR1 and CDR2 sequences are SGHNT and YYREEE (reference sequence). The CDR3, as DNA: TGTGCCAGCAGCTTGGAGACCCGGGGGAGTAGAATGAACACTGAAGCTTTCTTT. Translating it yields CASSLETRGSRMNTEAFF.

The genes are TRBV2 and TRBJ2-1, with a tentative D call TRBD2 (7 bases). Per the germline V gene, CDR1 is SNHLY and CDR2 is FYNNEI. Deletions cut 7 bases from V and 0 bases from J, with 19 bases between. The CDR3 extends over 17 amino acids. The CDR3 region is CASTRGALRSSYNEQFF. CDR3 DNA sequence: TGTGCCAGCACCCGGGGGGCGCTAAGAAGCTCCTACAATGAGCAGTTCTTC.

The V call is TRBV14, the J call TRBJ2-7, with D perhaps TRBD1 (6 bases). CDR1 is SGHDN and CDR2 is FVKESK in the germline V gene. V was trimmed by 1 base and J by 3 bases, leaving 13 bases between them. The CDR3 runs 15 residues. The DNA for the CDR3 is TGTGCCAGCAGCCAAGCGGCAGGGGTCTTCTACGAGCAGTACTTC. This encodes CASSQAAGVFYEQYF.

The V call is TRBV27, the J call TRBJ2-5, with a tentative D call TRBD2 (6 bases). Judging by the DNA end, TRBJ2-7 fits better; the J call may be wrong. CDR1 is MNHEY, CDR2 SMNVEV, per germline (reference sequence). The CDR3 contains 13 residues. CDR3 region: CASGRDSTYEQYF. In DNA form, the CDR3 reads TGTGCCAGCGGACGGGACTCGACCTACGAGCAGTACTTC.

V gene TRBV9 combines with J gene TRBJ2-2, with D possibly matching TRBD1 (6 bases). CDR1 and CDR2 (germline): SGDLS, YYNGEE. The V end was cut by 1 base, the J end by 8 bases, with 6 bases between. The length of the CDR3 is 12 residues. In DNA form, the CDR3 reads TGTGCCAGCAGCGTACAGGGGGGGGAGCTGTTTTTT. Protein product: CASSVQGGELFF. Together with reference TRBV9 and TRBJ2-2, the CDR3 gives the full variable domain: DSGVTQTPKHLITATGQRVTLRCSPRSGDLSVYWYQQSLDQGLQFLIQYYNGEERAKGNILERFSAQQFPDLHSELNLSSLELGDSALYFCASSVQGGELFFGEGSRLTVL.

The CDR3 spells CASSGRGGNTEAFF. In nucleotides, the CDR3 is TGTGCCAGCAGCGGGCGCGGGGGGAACACTGAAGCTTTCTTT. V gene TRBV9 combines with J gene TRBJ1-1, with a possible D match to TRBD1 (5 bases). Germline lookup yields CDR1 SGDLS and CDR2 YYNGEE. Trimming removed 3 bases at V and 1 base at J, with 10 bases between. The CDR3 length is 14 residues.

This chain connects TRBV5-1 to TRBJ2-1, with TRBD1 matching 7 bases. The V segment lost 2 bases and the J segment 0 bases; nucleotides outside the gene matches: 2. The CDR3 is 15 residues long. The V gene's germline CDR1 is SGHRS and CDR2 YFSETQ. CDR3 residues: CASSLQGTSYNEQFF. CDR3 DNA sequence: TGCGCCAGCAGCTTACAGGGGACCTCCTACAATGAGCAGTTCTTC. The whole variable domain, remainder taken from reference TRBV5-1 and TRBJ2-1, is KAGVTQTPRYLIKTRGQQVTLSCSPISGHRSVSWYQQTPGQGLQFLFEYFSETQRNKGNFPGRFSGRQFSNSRSEMNVSTLELGDSALYLCASSLQGTSYNEQFFGPGTRLTVL.

The chain carries TRBV4-2 and TRBJ2-5, with TRBD1 matching 7 bases. The J call may not be correct, given that the DNA end is closer to TRBJ2-7. CDR3 size: 16 residues. Looked up from germline, CDR1 is LGHNA and CDR2 is YNFKEQ. As DNA, the CDR3 is TGTGCCAGCAGCCAAGAATTGGTAGGGGGCCAACACGAGCAGTACTTC. This sequence encodes CASSQELVGGQHEQYF.

The V call is TRBV27, the J call TRBJ1-3; D not certain. V was shortened by 0 bases and J by 1 base, with 4 bases between the two germline ends. The V gene's germline CDR1 is MNHEY and CDR2 SMNVEV (reference sequence). The CDR3 extends over 14 amino acids. The DNA for the CDR3 is TGTGCCAGCAGTTTATCCGTTTCTGGAAACACCATATATTTT. This gives the protein CASSLSVSGNTIYF.

The chain carries TRBV9 and TRBJ2-1, with D hard to call. The CDR3 length is 14 residues. CDR1 is SGDLS, CDR2 YYNGEE, per germline. Trimming removed 0 bases at V and 3 bases at J, with 7 bases between. This CDR3 reads CASSVGRLYNEQFF. DNA for the CDR3: TGTGCCAGCAGCGTAGGGAGACTCTACAATGAGCAGTTCTTC.

The chain employs TRBV19 and TRBJ1-6, with 9 bases matching TRBD1. The CDR3 totals 16 residues. Germline-derived CDR1 and CDR2 are LNHDA and SQIVND (reference sequence). The V segment lost 4 bases and the J segment 7 bases; nucleotides outside the gene matches: 8. The CDR3 is CASSTSGQGVNSPLHF. The CDR3 DNA follows: TGTGCCAGTAGTACGTCGGGACAGGGAGTGAATTCACCCCTCCACTTT.